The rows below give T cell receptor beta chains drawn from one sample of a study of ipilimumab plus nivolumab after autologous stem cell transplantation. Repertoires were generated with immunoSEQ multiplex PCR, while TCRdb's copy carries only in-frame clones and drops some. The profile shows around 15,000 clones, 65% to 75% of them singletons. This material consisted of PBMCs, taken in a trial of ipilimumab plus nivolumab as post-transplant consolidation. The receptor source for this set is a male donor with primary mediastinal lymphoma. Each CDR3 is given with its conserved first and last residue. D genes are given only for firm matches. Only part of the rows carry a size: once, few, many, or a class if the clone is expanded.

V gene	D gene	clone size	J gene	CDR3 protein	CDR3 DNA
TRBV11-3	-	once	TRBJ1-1	CASSLHRSGPGTEAFF	TGTGCCAGCAGCTTACATCGGTCAGGCCCGGGGACTGAAGCTTTCTTT
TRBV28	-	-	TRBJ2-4	CASSLSTTIGLGILDIQYF	TGTGCCAGCAGTTTATCTACGACGATCGGCTTGGGGATTTTAGACATTCAGTACTTC
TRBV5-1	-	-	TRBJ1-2	CASSFTGFDYGYTF	TGCGCCAGCAGCTTTACAGGGTTCGACTATGGCTACACCTTC
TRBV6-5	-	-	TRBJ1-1	CASSNRVNTEAFF	TGTGCCAGCAGTAACAGAGTGAACACTGAAGCTTTCTTT
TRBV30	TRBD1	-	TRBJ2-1	CAWSSPGTDYNEQFF	TGTGCCTGGAGTTCCCCCGGGACAGATTACAATGAGCAGTTCTTC
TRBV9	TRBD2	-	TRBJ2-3	CASSVGIAGVDTQYF	TGTGCCAGCAGCGTAGGGATAGCGGGAGTGGATACGCAGTATTTT
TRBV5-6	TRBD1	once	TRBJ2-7	CASSLGQASSYEQYF	TGTGCCAGCAGCCTTGGACAGGCGAGCTCCTACGAGCAGTACTTC
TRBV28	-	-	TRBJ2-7	CASSYQALSSYEQYF	TGTGCCAGCAGTTACCAGGCTCTAAGCTCCTACGAGCAGTACTTC
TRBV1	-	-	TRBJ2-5	CTSSQVPAILREQETQYF	TGCACCAGCAGCCAAGTGCCCGCGATTCTAAGAGAGCAAGAGACCCAGTACTTC
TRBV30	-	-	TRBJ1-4	CAWSVGGALGEKLFF	TGTGCCTGGAGTGTTGGGGGGGCTCTGGGTGAAAAACTGTTTTTT
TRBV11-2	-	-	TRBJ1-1	CASSLERQDEAFF	TGTGCCAGCAGCTTAGAGAGGCAGGATGAAGCTTTCTTT
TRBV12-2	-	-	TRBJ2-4	CASRLLLAGEGNIQYF	TGTGCAAGTCGCCTACTACTAGCGGGAGAGGGCAACATTCAGTACTTC
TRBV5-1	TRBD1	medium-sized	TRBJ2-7	CASSLGQGQVSDEQYF	TGCGCCAGCAGCTTGGGGCAGGGACAGGTATCGGACGAGCAGTACTTC
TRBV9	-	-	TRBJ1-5	CASSGLSDQPQHF	TGTGCCAGCAGCGGGTTGTCCGATCAGCCCCAGCATTTT
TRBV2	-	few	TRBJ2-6	CASSGVRSGANVLTF	TGTGCCAGCAGTGGGGTTCGCTCTGGGGCCAACGTCCTGACTTTC
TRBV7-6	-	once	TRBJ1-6	CASSSGLLNSPLHF	TGTGCCAGCAGCTCCGGACTGCTAAATTCACCCCTCCACTTT
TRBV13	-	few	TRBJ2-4	CASSHHRPGDKNIQYF	TGTGCCAGCAGCCATCACCGACCCGGCGACAAAAACATTCAGTACTTC
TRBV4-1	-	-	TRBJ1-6	CASSQEPLASSYNSPLHF	TGCGCCAGCAGCCAAGAGCCCCTTGCGAGCTCCTATAATTCACCCCTCCACTTT
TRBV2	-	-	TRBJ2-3	CASSPGRPYTDTQYF	TGTGCCAGCAGTCCGGGACGACCGTACACAGATACGCAGTATTTT
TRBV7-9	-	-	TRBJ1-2	CASSPDGDYGYTF	TGTGCCAGCAGCCCAGACGGGGACTATGGCTACACCTTC
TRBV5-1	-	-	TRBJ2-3	CASSLGLSTDTQYF	TGCGCCAGCAGCTTGGGACTCAGCACAGATACGCAGTATTTT
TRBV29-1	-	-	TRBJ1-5	CSAMAAVGQPQHF	TGCAGCGCAATGGCCGCGGTAGGTCAGCCCCAGCATTTT
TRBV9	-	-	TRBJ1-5	CASSMGRQPQHF	TGTGCCAGCAGTATGGGGAGGCAGCCCCAGCATTTT